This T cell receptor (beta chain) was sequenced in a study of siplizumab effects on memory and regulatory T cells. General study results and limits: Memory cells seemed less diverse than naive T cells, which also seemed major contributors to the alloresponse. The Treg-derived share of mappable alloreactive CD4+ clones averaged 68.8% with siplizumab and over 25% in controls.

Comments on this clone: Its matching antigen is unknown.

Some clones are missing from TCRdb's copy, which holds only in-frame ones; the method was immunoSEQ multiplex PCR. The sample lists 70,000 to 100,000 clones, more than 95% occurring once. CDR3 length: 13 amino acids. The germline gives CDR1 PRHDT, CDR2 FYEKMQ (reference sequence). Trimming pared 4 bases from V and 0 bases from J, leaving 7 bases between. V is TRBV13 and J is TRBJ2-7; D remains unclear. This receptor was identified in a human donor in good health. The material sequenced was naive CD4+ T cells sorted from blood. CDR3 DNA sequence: TGTGCCAGCAGCTCCCAGAGCTCCTACGAGCAGTACTTC. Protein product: CASSSQSSYEQYF.